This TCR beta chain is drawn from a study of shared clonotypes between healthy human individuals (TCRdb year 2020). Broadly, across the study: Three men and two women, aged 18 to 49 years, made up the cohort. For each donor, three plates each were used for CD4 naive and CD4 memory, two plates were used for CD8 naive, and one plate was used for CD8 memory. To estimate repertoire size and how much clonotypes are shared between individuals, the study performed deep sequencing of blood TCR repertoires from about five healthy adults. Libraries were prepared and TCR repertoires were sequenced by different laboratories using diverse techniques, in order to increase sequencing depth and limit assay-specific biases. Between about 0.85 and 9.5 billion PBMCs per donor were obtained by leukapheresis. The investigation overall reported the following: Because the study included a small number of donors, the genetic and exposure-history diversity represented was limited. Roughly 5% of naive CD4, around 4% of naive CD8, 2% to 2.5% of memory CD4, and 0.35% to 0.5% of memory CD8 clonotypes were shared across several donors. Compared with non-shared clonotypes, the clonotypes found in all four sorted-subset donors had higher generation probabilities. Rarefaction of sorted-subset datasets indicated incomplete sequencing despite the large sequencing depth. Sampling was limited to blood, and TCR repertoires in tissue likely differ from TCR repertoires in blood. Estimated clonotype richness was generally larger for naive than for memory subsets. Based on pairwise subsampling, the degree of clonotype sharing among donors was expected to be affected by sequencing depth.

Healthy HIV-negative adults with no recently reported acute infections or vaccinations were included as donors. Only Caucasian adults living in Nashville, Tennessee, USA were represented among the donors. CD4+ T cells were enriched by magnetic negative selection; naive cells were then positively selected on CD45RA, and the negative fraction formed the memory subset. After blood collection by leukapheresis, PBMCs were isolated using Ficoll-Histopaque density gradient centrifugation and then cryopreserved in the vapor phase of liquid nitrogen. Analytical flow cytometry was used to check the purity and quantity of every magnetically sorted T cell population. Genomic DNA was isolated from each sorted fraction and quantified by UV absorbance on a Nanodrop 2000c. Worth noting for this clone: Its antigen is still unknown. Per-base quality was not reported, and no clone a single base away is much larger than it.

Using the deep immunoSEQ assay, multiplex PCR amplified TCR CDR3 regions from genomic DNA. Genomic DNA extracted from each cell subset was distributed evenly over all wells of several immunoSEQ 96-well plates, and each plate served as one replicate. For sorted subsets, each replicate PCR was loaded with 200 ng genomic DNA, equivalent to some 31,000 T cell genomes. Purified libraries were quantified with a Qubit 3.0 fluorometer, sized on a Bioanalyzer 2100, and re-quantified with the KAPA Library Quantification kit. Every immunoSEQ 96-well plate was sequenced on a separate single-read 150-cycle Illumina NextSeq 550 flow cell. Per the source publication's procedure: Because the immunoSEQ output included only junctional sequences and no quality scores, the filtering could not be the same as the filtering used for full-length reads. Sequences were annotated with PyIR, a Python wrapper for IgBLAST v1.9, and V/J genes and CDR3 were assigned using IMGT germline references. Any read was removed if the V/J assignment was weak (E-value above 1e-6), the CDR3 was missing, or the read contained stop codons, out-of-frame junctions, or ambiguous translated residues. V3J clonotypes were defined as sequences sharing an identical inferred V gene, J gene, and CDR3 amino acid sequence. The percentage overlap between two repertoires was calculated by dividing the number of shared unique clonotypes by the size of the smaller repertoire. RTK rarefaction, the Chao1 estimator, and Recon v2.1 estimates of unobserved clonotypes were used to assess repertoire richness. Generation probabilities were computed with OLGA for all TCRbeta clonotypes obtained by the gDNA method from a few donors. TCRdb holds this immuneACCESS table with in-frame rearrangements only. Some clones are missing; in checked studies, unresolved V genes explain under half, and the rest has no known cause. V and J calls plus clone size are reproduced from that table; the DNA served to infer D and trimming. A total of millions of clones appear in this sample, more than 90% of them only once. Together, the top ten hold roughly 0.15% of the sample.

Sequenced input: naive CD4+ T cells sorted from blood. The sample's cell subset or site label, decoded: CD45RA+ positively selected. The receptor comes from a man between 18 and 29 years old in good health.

For the CDR3, the sequence is CASSLHTGGGELFF. The sequenced DNA: TGCGCCAGCAGCTTACACACAGGGGGAGGGGAGCTGTTTTTT. The V and J genes are TRBV5-1 and TRBJ2-2; the junction holds 8 bases that match TRBD1. The CDR3, cysteine through phenylalanine, is 14 amino acids long. Kept here is only the CDR3 DNA, which spans 42 bases and is read in frame from base 1. CDR1 and CDR2, looked up from the germline V gene, are SGHRS and YFSETQ. Trimmed from V: 2 bases; trimmed from J: 8 bases; junction bases lacking a gene match: 5.